The clone carrying this T cell receptor (beta chain) has a single count. The sample belongs to a study of shared clonotypes between healthy human individuals. The repertoire was sequenced with immunoSEQ multiplex PCR; TCRdb's copy has only in-frame clones and lacks some. The sample carries more than 1 million clones, 70% to 80% recorded once. Trimming removed 9 bases from V and 6 bases from J, with 18 bases in between. The CDR3 has 13 amino acids. CDR1 and CDR2 from the germline V gene are LNHDA and SQIVND (reference sequence). The sequence came from a man between 18 and 35 years old in good health. Some clones in this sample may be carry-over from other donors' samples. Input material: memory CD4+ T cells from PBMCs. This sample's subset: CD45RA-negative fraction. The rearrangement joins TRBV19 to TRBJ2-7; D might be TRBD1 or TRBD2, each matching 5 bases. CDR3 bases: TGTGCCAGCTCCAATCGGGACCGAACCGAGCAGTACTTC. It yields the protein CASSNRDRTEQYF.